This T cell receptor beta chain derives from a study of blood T cells in healthy people across ages. Study context: Template switching retrieved approximately one barcoded beta molecule for each two T cells.

The V gene's germline CDR1 is ENHRY and CDR2 SYGVKD. Trimming cost V 4 bases and J 2 bases; bases outside gene matches: 4. The CDR3 runs to 15 residues. For the second PCR, which ran for 7 to 11 cycles, a sample-barcoded 5' primer and a J-beta primer mix were used. Each cDNA molecule received a tag from a template-switch adaptor that had 12 random nucleotides. TCRdb redid the calling of the 5' RACE reads with MiXCR, one entry per CDR3 protein. The sample records 1.4 million or so distinct CDR3 sequences, about 45% being singletons. Every participating donor contributed roughly 11 milliliters of peripheral blood through a draw. There were at least 5 micrograms of total RNA extracted from every sample. This clonotype was observed a handful of times.

The rearrangement links TRBV10-3 to TRBJ2-3; 9 bases map to TRBD2. The material sequenced was blood. This receptor was identified in a woman under 30 in good health. CDR3 sequence reads: CAISVGTSYTDTQYF. Written as DNA, the CDR3 is TGTGCCATCAGTGTGGGGACTAGCTACACAGATACGCAGTATTTT.